This T cell receptor (beta chain) derives from a study of blood T cell repertoires in COVID-19. Study as a whole: The origin of the acute and convalescent COVID-19 samples was the United States, Italy and Spain.

Authors' methods: By means of reference gene primer amplification, nucleated cell counts were estimated. Clones were read by immunoSEQ multiplex PCR, and TCRdb kept only the in-frame ones, dropping some. That table furnishes V, J and clone size, whereas the DNA furnished D and trimming. This table has over 200,000 clones, over 70% appearing once. CDR3 length: 16 residues. With V trimmed by 0 bases and J by 5 bases, 6 bases remained unmatched. CDR1 LGHDT and CDR2 YNNKEL come from the germline V gene (reference sequence). The chain recombines TRBV3-1 (or the pseudogene TRBV3-2) with TRBJ2-1, with 8 bases that match TRBD1. The sequenced sample consisted of peripheral blood. This TCR derives from a man in his forties with acute or convalescent COVID-19. CDR3 residues: CASSQESGTGDNEQFF. For the CDR3, the DNA is TGTGCCAGCAGCCAAGAAAGTGGGACAGGAGACAATGAGCAGTTCTTC.